Detailed here is one TCR beta chain. A quantity of about 0.45 to 1 ug RNA underwent reverse transcription using random hexamers. TCRdb processed the immunoSEQ multiplex PCR reads anew with MiXCR; each CDR3 protein has one entry. The sample gives 160,000 or so distinct CDR3 sequences, around 96% of which show up once; about 0.17% is in the top ten. These data originate in a study of CD8 T cells in Susac syndrome. Whole-study context: Patients with Susac syndrome who were sequenced included more than 5 with active disease and 8 or 9 in remission.

Sequences were obtained from CD4+ T cells from PBMCs. The TCR was taken from a human donor with Susac syndrome.

As DNA, the CDR3 is TGTGCCAGCAGCGGGAAGGCGACCCGGAGGTATGTTGACAATGAGCAGTTCTTC. This sequence encodes CASSGKATRRYVDNEQFF. The genes are TRBV9 and TRBJ2-1; D might be TRBD2 (5 bases). Germline loops: CDR1 SGDLS, CDR2 YYNGEE. This CDR3 contains 18 residues. Trimming took off 3 bases at V and 5 bases at J, with 24 bases between the two ends.